This TCR beta chain was observed in a study of T cell repertoires in ileal Crohn's disease. Study summary: Thiopurines (about twelve) or anti-TNF agents (approximately 20) were given postoperatively to about half.

Profiling relied on immunoSEQ multiplex PCR, and the TCRdb table lists in-frame clones only, not all of them. The sample records approximately 9,000 clones, roughly 72% being singletons. A word on this clone: Its antigen is not known.

Overall study results and limits: Clonality above 26.8% at surgery always came with endoscopic recurrence.

This TCR came from an adult with Crohn's disease. The specimen was ileal tissue.

The CDR3 here is CASSLGDRANEQFF. The CDR3 DNA sequence: TGTGCCAGCAGCCTCGGAGACAGGGCTAATGAGCAGTTCTTC. This chain uses TRBV7-6 with TRBJ2-1, with 7 bases identical to TRBD1. The CDR3 length is 14 residues. From germline, CDR1 is SGHVS and CDR2 FNYEAQ. V trimming: 5 bases; J trimming: 7 bases; junction bases outside the gene matches: 8.